The present T cell receptor (beta chain) was sequenced within a study of OX40 agonist ivuxolimab in advanced cancers. The assay was immunoSEQ multiplex PCR, and TCRdb's table has in-frame clones only and misses some. The repertoire consists of about 61,000 clones, with around 87% occurring once and the leading ten covering approximately 1.3%. CDR3 size: 15 residues. Germline assignment: CDR1 SGDLS and CDR2 YYNGEE. V trimming: 3 bases; J trimming: 2 bases; junction bases outside the gene matches: 3. General study points: Blood T cells, both CD4+ and CD8+, expanded clonally by week 6 at 0.1 to 3.0 mg/kg.

Of note for this clone: Its antigen is as yet unknown.

The starting material was CD4+ or CD8+ T cells sorted from blood, obtained in a trial of the OX40 agonist ivuxolimab. The chain has TRBV9 and TRBJ2-3, with 10 bases matching TRBD1. The sequence was obtained from an adult with an advanced solid tumor such as melanoma, head and neck, liver or kidney cancer. The DNA of the CDR3 is TGTGCCAGCAGCGGGGACAGGGGAGTCACAGATACGCAGTATTTT. Residues: CASSGDRGVTDTQYF.